Following are 7 T cell receptor beta chains from one sample sequenced in a study of blood T cell repertoires in COVID-19. Sequencing was performed with immunoSEQ multiplex PCR; in TCRdb, only in-frame clones are kept and a portion is missing. The profile shows around 270,000 clones, 86% of them singletons. The sample consisted of peripheral blood. These receptors came from a man aged 40-50 years who had recovered from COVID-19.

V is TRBV2 and J is TRBJ2-7, with unresolved D. CDR3 length equals 14 residues. Germline V gives CDR1 SNHLY, CDR2 FYNNEI. The V gene lost 2 bases and the J gene lost 2 bases, with 10 bases spanning the gap. The CDR3 DNA sequence: TGTGCCAGCAGTGAATACCCGAGCGCCTACGAGCAGTACTTC. This gives the protein CASSEYPSAYEQYF.

This rearrangement joins TRBV13 to TRBJ2-3; the match to TRBD2 covers 8 bases. CDR1 and CDR2 (germline): PRHDT, FYEKMQ (reference sequence). The ends lost 5 bases at V and 6 bases at J; junction bases unmatched: 7. The CDR3 extends over 14 amino acids. The chain's CDR3 is CASSAGLGADTQYF. In DNA form, the CDR3 reads TGTGCCAGCAGCGCGGGACTAGGAGCGGATACGCAGTATTTT.

This sequence joins TRBV4-2 and TRBJ1-4; possible D gene TRBD1, 5 bases. There are 14 residues in the CDR3. CDR1 is LGHNA, CDR2 YNFKEQ, per germline. V was clipped by 0 bases and J by 8 bases, with 10 bases between them. CDR3 loop: CASSQDLGGEKLFF. The CDR3 region has the DNA TGTGCCAGCAGCCAAGATCTTGGGGGGGAAAAACTGTTTTTT.

This clone was seen a handful of times. The chain links TRBV9 to TRBJ2-1; no reliable D call. The CDR3 is made up of 15 amino acids. Germline values: CDR1 SGDLS, CDR2 YYNGEE. V gave up 3 bases and J gave up 6 bases, with 16 bases separating them. CDR3 DNA: TGTGCCAGCAGCGAGTCAGGTTACCCCTCCAATGAGCAGTTCTTC. Encoded protein: CASSESGYPSNEQFF.

This clone was found a few times. The gene calls are TRBV2 and TRBJ2-6; D unresolved. The CDR3 loop spans 14 amino acids. Germline CDR1 and CDR2: SNHLY and FYNNEI. V lost 5 bases, J lost 1 base, and 6 bases lay in between. The CDR3 sequence: CASSHGSGANVLTF. CDR3 DNA: TGTGCCAGCAGTCACGGTTCTGGGGCCAACGTCCTGACTTTC.

The chain combines TRBV5-1 with TRBJ2-5, with D possibly TRBD2 on 6 matching bases. Per germline, CDR1 SGHRS and CDR2 YFSETQ. CDR3 length: 14 amino acids. Trimming removed 4 bases at V and 5 bases at J, with 15 bases between. CDR3 in amino acids: CASSDRGVMETQYF. For the CDR3, the DNA is TGCGCCAGCAGCGACCGCGGGGTAATGGAGACCCAGTACTTC.

The V gene is TRBV27, the J gene TRBJ2-3; the D is unclear. Trimming left V 6 bases short and J 5 bases short, with 12 bases between. Germline values: CDR1 MNHEY, CDR2 SMNVEV (reference sequence). The CDR3 is 13 residues long. CDR3 sequence (DNA): TGTGCCAGCAGCAGAGGAAGAGGAGATACGCAGTATTTT. Residues: CASSRGRGDTQYF.